Included here is one TCR beta chain sequence, with context. For the second PCR, which ran for roughly 7 to 11 cycles, a sample-barcoded 5' primer and a J-beta primer mix were used. TCRdb fed the 5' RACE reads into MiXCR, producing one record per CDR3 protein. The sample lists 800,000 to 1,300,000 distinct CDR3 sequences, under 30% occurring once. This sample stems from a study of blood T cells in healthy people across ages. This CDR3 region has 15 residues. Trimming took 2 bases from V and 2 from J, leaving 9 bases between them. These sequences were also reported in another study, on T cells of mothers and their children. That report adds: Over 9.5 million reads per mother and roughly 3 million per child were obtained.

The V gene is TRBV12-3 or TRBV12-4, the J gene TRBJ1-4, with a possible D match to TRBD1 (5 bases). The sequenced sample consisted of blood. The sequence derives from a girl aged 2 to 9 in good health. The DNA for the CDR3 is TGTGCCAGCAGTTTATCCCGGGGCACTAATGAAAAACTGTTTTTT. Its protein product is CASSLSRGTNEKLFF.